This entry lists 20 T cell receptor beta chains sequenced from one sample in a study of cytomegalovirus exposure and HLA in healthy donors. The PCR ran on 60 Vbeta and 13 Jbeta primers. Profiling relied on immunoSEQ multiplex PCR, and the TCRdb table lists in-frame clones only, not all of them. The table shows tens of thousands of clones, with less than 80% occurring only once. Sequenced input: PBMCs. These receptors were taken from a woman aged 40 to 49 in good health and CMV-seropositive.

This sequence joins TRBV5-1 and TRBJ2-2, with D maybe TRBD1 (6 bases). The length of the CDR3 is 14 residues. The germline V gene encodes CDR1 SGHRS and CDR2 YFSETQ. Trimming took 0 bases from V and 6 from J, leaving 9 bases between them. CDR3 bases: TGCGCCAGCAGCTTGGCAGGGGTCTCCGGGGAGCTGTTTTTT. Translated: CASSLAGVSGELFF.

The rearrangement uses TRBV30 and TRBJ2-1; D is perhaps TRBD1 (5 bases). Trimming shortened V by 2 bases and J by 0 bases, and 11 bases separated the two germline ends. CDR3 length equals 15 residues. The germline CDR1 and CDR2 sequences are GTSNPN and SVGIG (reference sequence). The DNA for the CDR3 is TGTGCCTGGAGTAGGGGAACGAGCTCCTACAATGAGCAGTTCTTC. Translation gives CAWSRGTSSYNEQFF.

The J gene is TRBJ1-1, the V gene TRBV6-4; unclear D gene. The CDR3 length is 16 residues. V was cut by 5 bases and J by 4 bases, with 20 bases left in between. Looked up from germline, CDR1 is MRHNA and CDR2 is SNTAGT. The CDR3 reads CASSSGSGVSRTEAFF. The CDR3 bases are TGTGCCAGCAGTTCGGGAAGCGGGGTGAGTCGCACTGAAGCTTTCTTT.

This chain links TRBV12-5 with TRBJ1-1, with D tentatively TRBD1 (5 bases). CDR1 and CDR2 (germline): LGHNT, FRNRAP. CDR3 length: 12 amino acids. V lost 8 bases and J 0 bases, leaving 7 bases between the germline ends. The CDR3, as DNA: TGTGCTAGTCGGGGGGTGAACACTGAAGCTTTCTTT. This gives the protein CASRGVNTEAFF.

V gene TRBV28 combines with J gene TRBJ2-7; D is ambiguous. Trimming removed 10 bases at V and 6 bases at J, with 19 bases between. The germline CDR1 and CDR2 sequences are MDHEN and SYDVKM. The CDR3 has 13 amino acids. The CDR3 loop reads CATGSSTPFEQYF. In DNA, the CDR3 is TGTGCCACTGGTAGCTCAACCCCTTTCGAGCAGTACTTC.

The gene calls are TRBV5-1 and TRBJ2-1, with 10 bases that match TRBD2. CDR1 and CDR2 from the germline V gene are SGHRS and YFSETQ. V shed 4 bases and J 9 bases; nucleotides not matched to a gene: 7. This CDR3 is 14 amino acids long. The CDR3: CASSRSGGAGEQFF. CDR3 sequence (DNA): TGCGCCAGCAGCAGGAGCGGGGGGGCCGGTGAGCAGTTCTTC.

The chain employs TRBV28 and TRBJ2-4; 8 bases match TRBD1. CDR1 and CDR2 (germline): MDHEN, SYDVKM. After removal of 7 bases from V and 9 bases from J, the junction contained 11 bases not matched to a gene. The CDR3 extends over 14 amino acids. This chain's CDR3 is CASIPGTGGRIQYF. CDR3 nucleotide sequence: TGTGCCAGCATCCCTGGGACAGGAGGACGCATTCAGTACTTC.

This chain connects TRBV5-4 to TRBJ1-2; D possibly corresponds to TRBD1 (5 bases). V lost 2 bases to trimming and J lost 5 bases, with 16 bases between them. Germline V gives CDR1 SGHNT, CDR2 YYREEE (reference sequence). This CDR3 region has 15 residues. CDR3 coding DNA: TGTGCCAGCAGCTTCGCGGAGGGGCTCGGATATGGCTACACCTTC. Translated: CASSFAEGLGYGYTF.

This chain links TRBV5-1 with TRBJ2-2, with 7 positions matching TRBD1. V gave up 0 bases and J gave up 3 bases; unmatched junction bases: 5. The length of the CDR3 is 16 residues. Germline CDR1 SGHRS, CDR2 YFSETQ. CDR3 nucleotides: TGCGCCAGCAGCTTGGACGGGACAGCATACACCGGGGAGCTGTTTTTT. This codes for CASSLDGTAYTGELFF.

The chain links TRBV6-5 to TRBJ1-5; D gene uncertain. Per the germline V gene, CDR1 is MNHEY and CDR2 is SVGAGI. The CDR3 has 15 residues. Trimming removed 6 bases at V and 4 bases at J, with 16 bases between. This CDR3 is CASSSHGSQNQPQHF. The CDR3 DNA reads TGTGCCAGCAGCTCACACGGGAGCCAAAATCAGCCCCAGCATTTT.

V is TRBV29-1 and J is TRBJ2-2; D is uncertain. CDR3 length equals 12 residues. Germline-derived CDR1 and CDR2 are SQVTM and ANQGSEA. Trimming pared 2 bases from V and 4 bases from J, leaving 5 bases between. Here the CDR3 reads CSVESGTGELFF. The DNA for the CDR3 is TGCAGCGTTGAATCCGGCACCGGGGAGCTGTTTTTT.

The rearrangement uses TRBV19 and TRBJ2-7; the D gene is possibly TRBD1 (6 bases). Looked up from germline, CDR1 is LNHDA and CDR2 is SQIVND (reference sequence). V dropped 11 bases and J dropped 2 bases, with 13 bases sitting between them. The CDR3 spans 12 residues. CDR3 residues: CAVGAATYEQYF. CDR3 DNA: TGTGCCGTGGGGGCAGCGACCTACGAGCAGTACTTC.

The chain joins TRBV5-1 to TRBJ2-4; D gene unclear. The CDR3 is 12 residues long. Trimming took off 0 bases at V and 7 bases at J, with 5 bases between the two ends. Germline V gene sequence: CDR1 SGHRS, CDR2 YFSETQ. In DNA form, the CDR3 reads TGCGCCAGCAGCTTGGCCGGGAACATTCAGTACTTC. It is translated as CASSLAGNIQYF.

The genes are TRBV6-1 and TRBJ1-5; possibly TRBD1 for D (5 bases). The CDR3 totals 16 residues. Germline V gene data show CDR1 as MNHNS and CDR2 as SASEGT. Trimming left V 4 bases short and J 3 bases short, with 16 bases between. The CDR3 protein is CASSALSGWDNQPQHF. The CDR3 nucleotides are TGTGCCAGCAGTGCCTTGTCAGGGTGGGACAATCAGCCCCAGCATTTT.

The genes are TRBV6-6 and TRBJ2-2; a possible D gene is TRBD1 (6 bases). With 7 bases removed from V and 1 base from J, the gap between germline ends came to 13 bases. This CDR3 comprises 15 residues. Germline CDR1 MNHNY, CDR2 SVGAGI (reference sequence). CDR3 DNA sequence: TGTGCCAGCACACCGGGACAATTGAACACCGGGGAGCTGTTTTTT. This encodes CASTPGQLNTGELFF.

In this sample, this clone turned up a few times. The chain is built from TRBV10-3 and TRBJ2-3, with a possible D match to TRBD1 (6 bases). V shed 0 bases and J shed 5 bases, with 21 bases lying between them. The CDR3 has 18 amino acids. Germline CDR1 reads ENHRY; CDR2 reads SYGVKD. The CDR3 nucleotides are TGTGCCATCAGTGAGTCGAAAATTGCGGCAGGGGTTCAAGATACGCAGTATTTT. This gives the protein CAISESKIAAGVQDTQYF.

The rearrangement joins TRBV29-1 to TRBJ2-1, with 12 bases lining up with TRBD2. Germline V lookup: CDR1 SQVTM, CDR2 ANQGSEA. This CDR3 region has 13 residues. The trim removed 3 bases at V and 7 bases at J, leaving 1 base unmatched. The CDR3 DNA follows: TGCAGCGTTGACACTAGCGGGAGGAATGAGCAGTTCTTC. Translating gives CSVDTSGRNEQFF.

This clone was seen once. V usage is TRBV6-1 and J usage is TRBJ1-1, with 8 bases lining up with TRBD1. There are 13 residues in the CDR3. With V trimmed by 2 bases and J by 12 bases, 8 bases remained unmatched. Per germline, CDR1 MNHNS and CDR2 SASEGT. DNA for the CDR3: TGTGCCAGCAGTGAACAGGGGGCGGGCAAGACTTTCTTT. Its translation: CASSEQGAGKTFF.

This sequence joins TRBV9 and TRBJ2-7; TRBD1 agrees at 7 bases. The length of the CDR3 is 14 residues. The V and J ends lost 3 bases and 4 bases, in that order; junction bases with no gene match: 7. In germline, CDR1 is SGDLS, CDR2 YYNGEE. In nucleotides, the CDR3 is TGTGCCAGCAGCGGGGGACAGCAATTTTACGAGCAGTACTTC. Translation gives CASSGGQQFYEQYF.

The chain employs TRBV7-2 and TRBJ2-3; 7 nucleotides line up with TRBD1. There are 17 residues in the CDR3. Germline V gene data show CDR1 as SGHTA and CDR2 as FQGNSA. V dropped 5 bases and J dropped 3; count of bases not matched to a gene: 14. DNA for the CDR3: TGTGCCAGCAGCCCGATTGAGACAGGGTGGATTACAGATACGCAGTATTTT. Its protein is CASSPIETGWITDTQYF.